Described below is a single T cell receptor (beta chain) sequence and its context. The data are from a study of OX40 agonist ivuxolimab in advanced cancers. Study at large: A partial response was reached by three patients: one with hepatocellular carcinoma and two with cutaneous melanoma.

Sequencing was performed with immunoSEQ multiplex PCR; in TCRdb, only in-frame clones are kept and a portion is missing. The data show approximately 48,000 clones, with just under 90% seen just once and around a tenth held by the top ten. Trimming pared 8 bases from V and 8 bases from J, leaving 13 bases between. Germline-derived CDR1 and CDR2 are MNHNY and SVGAGI (reference sequence). The CDR3 sequence is 13 residues long. The input for sequencing was CD4+ or CD8+ T cells sorted from blood, taken in a trial of the OX40 agonist ivuxolimab. The source of this sequence is an adult with an advanced solid tumor such as melanoma, head and neck, liver or kidney cancer. The V and J genes are TRBV6-6 and TRBJ1-6, with D perhaps TRBD1 (6 bases). CDR3 bases: TGTGCCAGCGGGTACAGGGTAGATTCACCCCTCCACTTT. Translation gives CASGYRVDSPLHF.